The following is a T cell receptor beta chain sequence with its context. The antigen is undetermined. Germline loops: CDR1 MDHEN, CDR2 SYDVKM. CDR3 length: 12 amino acids. The germline V and J ends were trimmed by 6 bases and 8 bases, with 13 bases remaining between them. Every isolated RNA sample was fully reverse transcribed, so sequencing captured expressed TCRB transcripts. Naive, central memory and regulatory T cell samples came to a mean of approximately 3.57 million reads. TCRdb keeps only in-frame clones here, not all; method: immunoSEQ multiplex PCR. The table lists hundreds of thousands of clones, around an eighth of them singletons, with 0.035% to 0.04% in the top ten. This entry belongs to a study of beta chain features in type 1 diabetes. General observations from the study: Fewer insertions but more deletions were seen at VDJ junctions in type 1 diabetes patients. TCRB CDR3 length was moderately but significantly reduced in all four CD4+ subsets of Type 1 diabetes patients. A potential PCR bias toward shorter templates would be equal in patient and control samples.

The chain couples TRBV28 to TRBJ1-1; D remains unclear. The sequenced sample consisted of naive CD4+ T cells from blood. This clonotype was obtained from a man between 18 and 35 years old with type 1 diabetes. CDR3 sequence (DNA): TGTGCCAGCAGGGTTACAGAGTCCGAAGCTTTCTTT. It is translated as CASRVTESEAFF.